Detailed here is one T cell receptor beta chain. The antigen is undetermined. Germline CDR1 and CDR2: SQVTM and ANQGSEA. The trim removed 5 bases at V and 8 bases at J, leaving 11 bases unmatched. The CDR3 totals 13 residues. The data belong to a study of shared clonotypes between healthy human individuals. About the research overall: Donors were a couple of women and three men aged 18 to 49.

Notes on the study in general: The low donor count limited represented genetic and exposure-history diversity.

Deep-level assay runs were performed. Sequenced by immunoSEQ multiplex PCR; TCRdb stores in-frame clones only, minus some. The sample consists of some 690,000 clones, roughly 87% of them appearing once. Sequenced sample: memory CD8+ T cells from PBMCs. This sample's subset: CD45RO+ cells pooled with CCR7-negative TemRA cells. This receptor was identified in a man aged 18 to 29 in good health. Some clones in this sample may be carry-over from other donors' samples. The J gene is TRBJ1-2, the V gene TRBV29-1; 7 bases agree with TRBD1. Here the CDR3 reads CSVPQGGLSGYTF. The CDR3 bases are TGCAGCGTTCCCCAGGGGGGCCTTTCCGGCTACACCTTC.